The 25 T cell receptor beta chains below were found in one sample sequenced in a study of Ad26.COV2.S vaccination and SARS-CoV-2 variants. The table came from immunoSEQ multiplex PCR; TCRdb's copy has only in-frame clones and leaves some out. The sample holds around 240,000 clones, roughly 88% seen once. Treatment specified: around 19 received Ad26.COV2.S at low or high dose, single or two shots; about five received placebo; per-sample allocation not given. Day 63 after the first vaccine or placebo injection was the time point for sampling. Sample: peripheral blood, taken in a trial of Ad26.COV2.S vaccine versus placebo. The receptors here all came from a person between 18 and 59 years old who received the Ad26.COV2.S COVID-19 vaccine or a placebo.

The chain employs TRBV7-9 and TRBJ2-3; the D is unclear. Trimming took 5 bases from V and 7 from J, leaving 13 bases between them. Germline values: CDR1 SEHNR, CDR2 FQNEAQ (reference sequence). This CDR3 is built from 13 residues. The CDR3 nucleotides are TGTGCCAGCAGCGATTACGGCGGTTATACGCAGTATTTT. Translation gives CASSDYGGYTQYF.

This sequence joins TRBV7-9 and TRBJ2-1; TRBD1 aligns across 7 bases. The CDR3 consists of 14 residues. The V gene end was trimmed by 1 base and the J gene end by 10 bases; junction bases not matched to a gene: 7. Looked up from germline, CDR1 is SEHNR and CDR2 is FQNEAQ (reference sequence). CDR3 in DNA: TGTGCCAGCAGCTTAGAGGCTACAGGGGTAGAGCAGTTCTTC. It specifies CASSLEATGVEQFF.

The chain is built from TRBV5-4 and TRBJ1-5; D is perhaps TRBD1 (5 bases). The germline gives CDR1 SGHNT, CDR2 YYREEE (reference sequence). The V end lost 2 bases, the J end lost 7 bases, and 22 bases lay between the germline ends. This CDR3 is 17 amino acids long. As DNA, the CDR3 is TGTGCCAGCAGCTTCGGGGGGAAGTCGGCGGTGGGACAGCCCCAGCATTTT. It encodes CASSFGGKSAVGQPQHF.

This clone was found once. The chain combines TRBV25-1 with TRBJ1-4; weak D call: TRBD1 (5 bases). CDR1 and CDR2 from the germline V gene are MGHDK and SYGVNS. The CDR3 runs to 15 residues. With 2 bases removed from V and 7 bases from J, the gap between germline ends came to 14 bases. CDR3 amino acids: CASSEAAGQGEKLFF. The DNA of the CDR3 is TGTGCCAGCAGTGAAGCGGCAGGCCAGGGTGAAAAACTGTTTTTT.

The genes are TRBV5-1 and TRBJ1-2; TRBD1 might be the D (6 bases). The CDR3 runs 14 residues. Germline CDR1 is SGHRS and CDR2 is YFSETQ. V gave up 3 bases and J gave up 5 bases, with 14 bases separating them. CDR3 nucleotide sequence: TGCGCCAGCAGCTCAACAGGGAACCCATATGGCTACACCTTC. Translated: CASSSTGNPYGYTF.

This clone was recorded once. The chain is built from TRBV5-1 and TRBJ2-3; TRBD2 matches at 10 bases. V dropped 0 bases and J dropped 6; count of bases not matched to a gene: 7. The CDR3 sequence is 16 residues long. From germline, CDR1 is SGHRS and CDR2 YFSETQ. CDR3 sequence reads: CASSLGSGGAGDTQYF. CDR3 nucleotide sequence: TGCGCCAGCAGCTTGGGGAGCGGGGGGGCAGGTGATACGCAGTATTTT.

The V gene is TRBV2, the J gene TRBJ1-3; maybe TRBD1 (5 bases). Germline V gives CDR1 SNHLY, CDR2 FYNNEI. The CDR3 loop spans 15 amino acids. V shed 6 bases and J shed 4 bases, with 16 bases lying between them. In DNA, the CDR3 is TGTGCCAGCAGGCCGACCGGGACGTTCGGAAACACCATATATTTT. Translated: CASRPTGTFGNTIYF. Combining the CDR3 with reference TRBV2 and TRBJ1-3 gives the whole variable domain EPEVTQTPSHQVTQMGQEVILRCVPISNHLYFYWYRQILGQKVEFLVSFYNNEISEKSEIFDDQFSVERPDGSNFTLKIRSTKLEDSAMYFCASRPTGTFGNTIYFGEGSWLTVV.

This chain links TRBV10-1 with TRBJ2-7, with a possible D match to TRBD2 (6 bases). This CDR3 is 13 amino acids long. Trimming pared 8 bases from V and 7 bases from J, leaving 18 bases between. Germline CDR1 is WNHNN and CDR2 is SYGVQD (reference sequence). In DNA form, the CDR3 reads TGCGCCAGCCCGGGACTCCGGGGCGGGGAGCAGTACTTC. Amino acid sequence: CASPGLRGGEQYF.

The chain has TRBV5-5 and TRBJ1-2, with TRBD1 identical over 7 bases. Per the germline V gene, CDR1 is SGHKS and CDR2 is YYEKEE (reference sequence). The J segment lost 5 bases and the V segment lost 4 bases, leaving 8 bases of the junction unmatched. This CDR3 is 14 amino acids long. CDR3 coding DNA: TGTGCCAGCAGCCTCGGTGCAGGGGGATATGGCTACACCTTC. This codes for CASSLGAGGYGYTF.

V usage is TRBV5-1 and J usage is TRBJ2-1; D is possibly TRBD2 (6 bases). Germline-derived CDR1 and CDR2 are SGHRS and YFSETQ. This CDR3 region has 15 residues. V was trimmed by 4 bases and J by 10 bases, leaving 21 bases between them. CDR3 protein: CASSLMGLPPGEQFF. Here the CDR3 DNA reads TGCGCCAGCAGCCTGATGGGACTGCCTCCCGGAGAGCAGTTCTTC.

Here the CDR3 DNA reads TGTGCCAGCAGTTCCCTCCCGACTAGCCCCGCTGAGCAGTTCTTC. Translating it yields CASSSLPTSPAEQFF. This chain joins TRBV6-2 or TRBV6-3 and TRBJ2-1, with 7 positions matching TRBD2. V lost 4 bases and J lost 9; bases outside the gene matches: 12. CDR1 and CDR2 from the germline V gene are MNHEY and SVGEGT. The CDR3 extends over 15 amino acids.

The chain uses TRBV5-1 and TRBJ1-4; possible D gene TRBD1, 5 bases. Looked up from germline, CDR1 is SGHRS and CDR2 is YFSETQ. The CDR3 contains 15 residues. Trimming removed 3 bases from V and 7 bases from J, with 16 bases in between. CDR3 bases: TGCGCCAGCAGCTCGGAGGGGCAGGATGGTGAAAAACTGTTTTTT. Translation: CASSSEGQDGEKLFF.

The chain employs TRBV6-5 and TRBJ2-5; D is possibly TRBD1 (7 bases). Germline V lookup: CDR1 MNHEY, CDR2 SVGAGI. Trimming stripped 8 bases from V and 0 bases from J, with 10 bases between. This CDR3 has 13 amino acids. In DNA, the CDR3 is TGTGCCAGCGGAGGGGGCGACCAAGAGACCCAGTACTTC. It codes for CASGGGDQETQYF.

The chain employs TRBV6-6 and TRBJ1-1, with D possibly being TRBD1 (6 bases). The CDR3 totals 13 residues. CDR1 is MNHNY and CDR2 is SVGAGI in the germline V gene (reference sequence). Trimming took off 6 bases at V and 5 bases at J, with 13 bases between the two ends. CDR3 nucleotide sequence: TGTGCCAGCAGACCTGGACAGATGACTGAAGCTTTCTTT. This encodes CASRPGQMTEAFF.

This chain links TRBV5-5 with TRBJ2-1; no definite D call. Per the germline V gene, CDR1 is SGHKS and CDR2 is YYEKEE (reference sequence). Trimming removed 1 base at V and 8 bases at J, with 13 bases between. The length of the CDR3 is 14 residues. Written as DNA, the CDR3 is TGTGCCAGCAGCTTGAGGGCAGTTGACCATGAGCAGTTCTTC. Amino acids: CASSLRAVDHEQFF.

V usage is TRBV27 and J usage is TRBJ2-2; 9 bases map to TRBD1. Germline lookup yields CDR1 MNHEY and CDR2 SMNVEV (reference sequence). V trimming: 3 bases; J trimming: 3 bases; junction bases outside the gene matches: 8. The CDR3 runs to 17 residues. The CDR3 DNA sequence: TGTGCCAGCAGTTTTGGCCCCGGACAGGGGTACACCGGGGAGCTGTTTTTT. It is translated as CASSFGPGQGYTGELFF.

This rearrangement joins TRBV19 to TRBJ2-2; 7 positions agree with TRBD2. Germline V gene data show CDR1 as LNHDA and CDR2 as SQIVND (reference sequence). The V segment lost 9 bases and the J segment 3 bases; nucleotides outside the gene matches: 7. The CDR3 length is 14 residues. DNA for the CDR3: TGTGCCAGCACGGGAGGTTGGGACACCGGGGAGCTGTTTTTT. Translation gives CASTGGWDTGELFF.

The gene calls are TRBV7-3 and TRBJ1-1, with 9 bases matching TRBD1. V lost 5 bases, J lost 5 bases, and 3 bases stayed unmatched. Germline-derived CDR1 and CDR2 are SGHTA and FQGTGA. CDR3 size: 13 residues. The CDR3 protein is CASSRDRDTEAFF. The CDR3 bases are TGTGCCAGCAGCCGGGACAGGGATACTGAAGCTTTCTTT.

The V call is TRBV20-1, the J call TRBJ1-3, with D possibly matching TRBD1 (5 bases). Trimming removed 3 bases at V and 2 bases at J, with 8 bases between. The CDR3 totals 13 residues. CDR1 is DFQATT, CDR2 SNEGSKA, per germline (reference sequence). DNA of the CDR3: TGCAGTGCTAGTGGGGGGACTGGAAACACCATATATTTT. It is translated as CSASGGTGNTIYF.

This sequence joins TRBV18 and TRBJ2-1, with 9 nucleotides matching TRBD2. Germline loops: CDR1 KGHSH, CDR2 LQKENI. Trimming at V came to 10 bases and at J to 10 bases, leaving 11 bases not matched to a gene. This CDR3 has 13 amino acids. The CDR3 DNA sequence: TGTGCCACCACCGCTAGCGGGGTGGGCGAGCAGTTCTTC. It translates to CATTASGVGEQFF.

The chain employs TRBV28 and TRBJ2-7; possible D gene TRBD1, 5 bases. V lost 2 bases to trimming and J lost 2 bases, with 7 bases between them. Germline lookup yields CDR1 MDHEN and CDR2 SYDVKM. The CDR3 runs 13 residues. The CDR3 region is CASSLTGPYEQYF. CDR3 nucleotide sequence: TGTGCCAGCAGTTTAACAGGCCCCTACGAGCAGTACTTC.

The CDR3 loop reads CASSLGSEEAFF. DNA of the CDR3: TGTGCCAGCAGCTTGGGTTCTGAAGAAGCTTTCTTT. The chain has TRBV5-4 and TRBJ1-1; D gene uncertain. Trimming pared 0 bases from V and 8 bases from J, leaving 8 bases between. Germline CDR1 reads SGHNT; CDR2 reads YYREEE (reference sequence). The CDR3 has 12 residues.

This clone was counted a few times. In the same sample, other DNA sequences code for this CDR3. The CDR3 spells CASSIGNQPQHF. DNA of the CDR3: TGTGCCAGTAGTATAGGGAATCAGCCCCAGCATTTT. The chain couples TRBV19 to TRBJ1-5; D gene ambiguous. Trimming removed 1 base from V and 4 bases from J, with 2 bases in between. The CDR3 runs 12 residues. Per germline, CDR1 LNHDA and CDR2 SQIVND (reference sequence).

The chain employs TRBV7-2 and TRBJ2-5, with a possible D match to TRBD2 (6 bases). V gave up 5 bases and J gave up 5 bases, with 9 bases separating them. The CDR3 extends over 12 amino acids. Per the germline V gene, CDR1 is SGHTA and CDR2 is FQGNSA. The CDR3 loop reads CASSPGVETQYF. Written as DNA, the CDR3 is TGTGCCAGCAGCCCGGGGGTGGAGACCCAGTACTTC.

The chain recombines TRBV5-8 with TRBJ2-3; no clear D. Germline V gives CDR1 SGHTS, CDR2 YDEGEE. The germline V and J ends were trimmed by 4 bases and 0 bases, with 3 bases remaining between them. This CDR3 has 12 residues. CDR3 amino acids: CASSLSTDTQYF. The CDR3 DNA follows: TGTGCCAGCAGCCTGAGCACAGATACGCAGTATTTT.